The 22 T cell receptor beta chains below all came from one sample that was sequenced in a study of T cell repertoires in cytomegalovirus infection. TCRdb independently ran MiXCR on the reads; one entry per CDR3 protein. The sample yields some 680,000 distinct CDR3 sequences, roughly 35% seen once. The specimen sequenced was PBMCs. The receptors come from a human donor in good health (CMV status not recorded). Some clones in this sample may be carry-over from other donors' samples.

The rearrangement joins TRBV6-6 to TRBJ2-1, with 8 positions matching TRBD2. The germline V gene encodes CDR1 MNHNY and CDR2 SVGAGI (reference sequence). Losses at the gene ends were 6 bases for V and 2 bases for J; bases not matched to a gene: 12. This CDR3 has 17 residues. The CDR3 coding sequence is TGTGCCAGCAGCAACGGGGGGGTAGCGGGAACCTACAATGAGCAGTTCTTC. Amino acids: CASSNGGVAGTYNEQFF.

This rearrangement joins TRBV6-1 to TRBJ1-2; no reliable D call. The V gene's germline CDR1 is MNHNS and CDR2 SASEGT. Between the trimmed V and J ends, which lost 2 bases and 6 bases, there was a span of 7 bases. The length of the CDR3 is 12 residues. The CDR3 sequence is CASSEIVHGYTF. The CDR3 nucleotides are TGTGCCAGCAGTGAAATAGTGCATGGCTACACCTTC.

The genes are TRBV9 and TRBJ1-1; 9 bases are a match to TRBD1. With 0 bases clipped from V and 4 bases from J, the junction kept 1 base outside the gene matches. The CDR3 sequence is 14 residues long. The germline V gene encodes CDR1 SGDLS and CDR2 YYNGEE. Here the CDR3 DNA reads TGTGCCAGCAGCGTAGGGGGACAGGGCACTGAAGCTTTCTTT. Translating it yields CASSVGGQGTEAFF.

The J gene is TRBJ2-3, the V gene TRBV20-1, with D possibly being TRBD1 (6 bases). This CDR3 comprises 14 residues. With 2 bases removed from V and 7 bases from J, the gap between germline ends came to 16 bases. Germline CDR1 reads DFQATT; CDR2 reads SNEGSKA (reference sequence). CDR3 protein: CSARLTGSLNTQYF. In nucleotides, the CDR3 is TGCAGTGCTAGACTCACAGGGAGTCTTAATACGCAGTATTTT.

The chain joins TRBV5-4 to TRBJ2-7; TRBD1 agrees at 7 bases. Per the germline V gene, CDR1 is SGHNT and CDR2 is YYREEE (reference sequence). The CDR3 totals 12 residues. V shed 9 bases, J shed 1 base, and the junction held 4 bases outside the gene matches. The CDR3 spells CATGQDSYEQYF. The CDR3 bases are TGTGCCACCGGACAGGATTCCTACGAGCAGTACTTC.

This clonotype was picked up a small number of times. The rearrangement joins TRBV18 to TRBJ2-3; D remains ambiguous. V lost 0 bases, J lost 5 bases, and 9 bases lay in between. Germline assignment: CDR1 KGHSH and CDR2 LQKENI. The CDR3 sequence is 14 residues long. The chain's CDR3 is CASSPPGTEDTQYF. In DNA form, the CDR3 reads TGTGCCAGCTCACCACCGGGTACTGAAGATACGCAGTATTTT. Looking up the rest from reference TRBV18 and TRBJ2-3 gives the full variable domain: NAGVMQNPRHLVRRRGQEARLRCSPMKGHSHVYWYRQLPEEGLKFMVYLQKENIIDESGMPKERFSAEFPKEGPSILRIQQVVRGDSAAYFCASSPPGTEDTQYFGPGTRLTVL.

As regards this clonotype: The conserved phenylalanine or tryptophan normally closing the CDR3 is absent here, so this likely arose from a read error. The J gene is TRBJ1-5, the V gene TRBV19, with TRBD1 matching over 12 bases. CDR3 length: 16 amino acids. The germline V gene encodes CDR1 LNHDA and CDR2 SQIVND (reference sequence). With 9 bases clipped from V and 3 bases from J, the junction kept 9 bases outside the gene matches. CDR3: CASRDRGQGANQPQHY. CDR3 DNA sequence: TGTGCCAGCCGGGACAGGGGGCAGGGTGCCAATCAGCCCCAGCATTAT.

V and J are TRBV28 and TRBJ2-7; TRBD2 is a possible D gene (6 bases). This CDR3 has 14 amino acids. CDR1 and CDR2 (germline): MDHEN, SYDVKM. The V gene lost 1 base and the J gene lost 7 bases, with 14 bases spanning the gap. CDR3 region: CASSLLRGAGEQYF. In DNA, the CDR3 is TGTGCCAGCAGTTTATTGAGGGGCGCGGGGGAGCAGTACTTC.

The CDR3 reads CASSPDAVDYEQYF. DNA for the CDR3: TGCGCCAGCAGCCCCGACGCGGTGGACTACGAGCAGTACTTC. This rearrangement joins TRBV4-1 to TRBJ2-7; D gene ambiguous. Per the germline V gene, CDR1 is MGHRA and CDR2 is YSYEKL. The CDR3 is made up of 14 amino acids. V shed 4 bases and J shed 3 bases, with 13 bases lying between them.

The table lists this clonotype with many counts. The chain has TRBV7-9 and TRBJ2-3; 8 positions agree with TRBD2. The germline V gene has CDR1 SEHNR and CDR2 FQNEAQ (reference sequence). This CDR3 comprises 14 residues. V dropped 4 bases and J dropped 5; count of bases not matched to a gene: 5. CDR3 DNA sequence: TGTGCCAGCAGCTCCGGGGGGGCCGGAGATACGCAGTATTTT. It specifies CASSSGGAGDTQYF.

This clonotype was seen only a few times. CDR3 sequence reads: CASSPGRIFSSYEQYF. The CDR3 nucleotides are TGTGCCAGCAGTCCCGGACGGATCTTTAGCTCCTACGAGCAGTACTTC. This rearrangement joins TRBV6-5 to TRBJ2-7; D remains unclear. V was clipped by 5 bases and J by 0 bases, with 17 bases between them. Germline-derived CDR1 and CDR2 are MNHEY and SVGAGI. The CDR3 is made up of 16 amino acids.

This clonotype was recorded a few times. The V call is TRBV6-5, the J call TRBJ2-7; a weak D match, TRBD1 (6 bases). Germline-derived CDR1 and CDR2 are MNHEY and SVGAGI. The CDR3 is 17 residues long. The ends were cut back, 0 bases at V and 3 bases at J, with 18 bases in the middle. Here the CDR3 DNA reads TGTGCCAGCAGTTACTCGATTAACAGGGTGCGTGACTACGAGCAGTACTTC. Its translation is CASSYSINRVRDYEQYF.

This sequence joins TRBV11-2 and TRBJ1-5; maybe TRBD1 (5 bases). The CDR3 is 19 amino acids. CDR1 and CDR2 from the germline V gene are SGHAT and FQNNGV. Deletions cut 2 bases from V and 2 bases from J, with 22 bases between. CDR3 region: CASSLRRDVRPGGNQPQHF. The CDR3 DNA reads TGTGCCAGCAGCTTACGCCGGGACGTAAGGCCTGGGGGCAATCAGCCCCAGCATTTT.

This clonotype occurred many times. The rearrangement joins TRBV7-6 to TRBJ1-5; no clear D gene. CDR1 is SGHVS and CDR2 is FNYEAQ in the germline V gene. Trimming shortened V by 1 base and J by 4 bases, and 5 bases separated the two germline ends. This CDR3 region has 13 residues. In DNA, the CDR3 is TGTGCCAGCAGCTTAGAATTGAATCAGCCCCAGCATTTT. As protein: CASSLELNQPQHF.

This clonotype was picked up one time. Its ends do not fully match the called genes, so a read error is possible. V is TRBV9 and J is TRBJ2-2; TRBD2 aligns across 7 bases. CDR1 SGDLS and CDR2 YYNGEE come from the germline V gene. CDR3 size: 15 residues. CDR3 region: CSSSVSERGTGELFF. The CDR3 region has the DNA TGTTCCAGCAGCGTTAGTGAGCGGGGCACCGGGGAGCTGTTTTTT.

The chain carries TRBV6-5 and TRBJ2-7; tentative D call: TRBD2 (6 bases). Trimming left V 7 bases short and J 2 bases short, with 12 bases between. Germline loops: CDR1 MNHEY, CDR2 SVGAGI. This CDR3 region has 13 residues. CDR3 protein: CASKSGVTYEQYF. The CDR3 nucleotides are TGTGCCAGCAAGTCGGGGGTTACCTACGAGCAGTACTTC.

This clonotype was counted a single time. This CDR3 reads CASSAGTSGPLELFF. The CDR3 DNA is TGTGCCAGCAGCGCCGGGACTAGCGGCCCTTTGGAGCTGTTTTTT. This chain connects TRBV9 to TRBJ2-2, with 11 bases fitting TRBD2. In germline, CDR1 is SGDLS, CDR2 YYNGEE. The CDR3 totals 15 residues. V was pared by 3 bases and J by 10 bases, with 8 bases of the junction left unmatched.

In nucleotides, the CDR3 is TGTGCCAGTAGCATTGACAGCTCCTACGAGCAGTACTTC. Translating gives CASSIDSSYEQYF. This chain uses TRBV19 with TRBJ2-7, with a possible D match to TRBD1 (5 bases). Germline V gene sequence: CDR1 LNHDA, CDR2 SQIVND (reference sequence). The length of the CDR3 is 13 residues. With 6 bases removed from V and 0 bases from J, the gap between germline ends came to 9 bases.

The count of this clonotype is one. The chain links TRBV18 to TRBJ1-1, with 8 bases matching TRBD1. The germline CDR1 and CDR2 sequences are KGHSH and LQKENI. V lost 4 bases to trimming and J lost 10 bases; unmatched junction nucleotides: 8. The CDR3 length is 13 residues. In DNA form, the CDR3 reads TGTGCCAGCTCACAACCGGGGACAGGAGGAGCTTTCTTT. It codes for CASSQPGTGGAFF.

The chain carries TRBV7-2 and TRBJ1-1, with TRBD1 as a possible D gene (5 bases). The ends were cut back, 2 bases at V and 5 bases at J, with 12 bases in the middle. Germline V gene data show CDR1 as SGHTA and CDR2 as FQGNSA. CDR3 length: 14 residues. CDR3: CASSLPRERTEAFF. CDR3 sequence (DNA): TGTGCCAGCAGCTTACCCAGGGAAAGGACTGAAGCTTTCTTT.

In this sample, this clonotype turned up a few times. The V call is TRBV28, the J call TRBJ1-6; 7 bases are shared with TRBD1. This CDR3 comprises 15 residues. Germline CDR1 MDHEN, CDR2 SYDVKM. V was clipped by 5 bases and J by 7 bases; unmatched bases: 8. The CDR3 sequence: CASSPPRGRNSPLHF. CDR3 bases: TGTGCCAGCAGTCCCCCCAGGGGGAGGAATTCACCCCTCCACTTT.

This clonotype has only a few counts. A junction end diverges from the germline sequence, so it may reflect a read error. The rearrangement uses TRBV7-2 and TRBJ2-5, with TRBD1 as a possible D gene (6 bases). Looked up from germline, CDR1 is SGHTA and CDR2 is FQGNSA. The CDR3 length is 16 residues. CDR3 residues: CASSLYRGHLAEAQYF. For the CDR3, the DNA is TGTGCCAGCAGCTTATATCGGGGACACCTGGCAGAGGCCCAGTACTTC.